This T cell receptor beta chain was obtained from a study of spatial heterogeneity in lung cancer. About the research overall: Alpha-chain sequences were consistently detected in smaller numbers than beta-chain sequences. Raw-read counts averaged over ten per unique TCR and UMI combination.

CDR3 length: 16 residues. J was trimmed by 6 bases and V by 4 bases; bases with no gene match: 8. Germline values: CDR1 SGHNT, CDR2 YYREEE (reference sequence). This clonotype was observed at least ten times. Described time point: blood at routine non-recurrence follow-up after resection. The authors sequenced whole RNA from tumor, nontumor lung or frozen PBMC without sorting. Via MiXCR, TCRdb re-called the 5' RACE reads, giving one row per CDR3 protein. Of under 150,000 distinct CDR3 sequences in the sample, 12% were seen once. This sequence was found in a male donor with early-stage non-small cell lung cancer. Sequencing was performed on PBMCs, taken at follow-up. The chain couples TRBV5-4 to TRBJ2-1; 12 positions agree with TRBD1. Here the CDR3 reads CASSRPGTGGLNEQFF. The CDR3 coding sequence is TGTGCCAGCAGCCGCCCCGGGACAGGGGGCCTCAATGAGCAGTTCTTC.